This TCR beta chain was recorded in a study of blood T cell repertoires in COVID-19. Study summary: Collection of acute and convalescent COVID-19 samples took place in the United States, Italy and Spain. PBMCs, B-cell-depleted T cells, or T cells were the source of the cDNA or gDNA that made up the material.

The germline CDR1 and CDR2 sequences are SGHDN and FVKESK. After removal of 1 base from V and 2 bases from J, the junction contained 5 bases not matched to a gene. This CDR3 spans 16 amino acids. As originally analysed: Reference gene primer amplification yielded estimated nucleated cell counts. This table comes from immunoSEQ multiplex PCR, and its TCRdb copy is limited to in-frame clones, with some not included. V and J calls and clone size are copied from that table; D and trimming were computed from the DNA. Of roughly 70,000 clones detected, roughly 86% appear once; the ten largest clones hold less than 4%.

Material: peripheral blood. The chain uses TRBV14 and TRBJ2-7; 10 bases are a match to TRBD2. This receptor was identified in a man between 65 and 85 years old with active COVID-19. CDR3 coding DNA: TGTGCCAGCAGCCAAGTAAGCGGGAGGGGGCCCTACGAGCAGTACTTC. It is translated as CASSQVSGRGPYEQYF. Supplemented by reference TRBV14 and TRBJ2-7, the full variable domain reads EAGVTQFPSHSVIEKGQTVTLRCDPISGHDNLYWYRRVMGKEIKFLLHFVKESKQDESGMPNNRFLAERTGGTYSTLKVQPAELEDSGVYFCASSQVSGRGPYEQYFGPGTRLTVT.